This T cell receptor (beta chain) was sequenced for a study of human T cells and chemical hapten exposure. About the research overall: From small differences in pooled library volume came most of the variation in per-sample TCR yields.

The library tagged individual cDNA molecules with unique molecular identifiers. Authors' data handling: Sample-level TCR yields exhibited a median of approximately 96,000, with a range of roughly 20,000 to 750,000. TCRdb re-called the RACE reads with MiXCR, one entry per CDR3 protein. These V and J calls originate from TCRdb's pipeline instead of the authors' own analysis. The sample carries over 100,000 distinct CDR3 sequences, around 8.3% recorded once. This clonotype was observed at least ten times. CDR1 is MNHEY and CDR2 is SVGEGT in the germline V gene. CDR3 length: 14 residues. With V trimmed by 4 bases and J by 4 bases, 3 bases remained unmatched. The time point was: healthy volunteer bleed at 2 weeks. Unfractionated whole blood was the source of the extracted total RNA.

The V and J genes are TRBV6-2 or TRBV6-3 and TRBJ2-1, with TRBD2 matching 8 bases. The sample comprised whole blood. The clonotype comes from a male donor in good health. Some clones in this sample may be carry-over from other donors' samples. The DNA for the CDR3 is TGTGCCAGCAGTTTGACTAGCGAATACAATGAGCAGTTCTTC. This sequence encodes CASSLTSEYNEQFF.